The present entry profiles one TCR beta chain with its context. Its target is unknown. The data originate from a study of shared clonotypes between healthy human individuals. Study observations and caveats: Sorted-subset samples were not fully sequenced, rarefaction indicated.

The CDR3 contains 13 residues. Germline V gene sequence: CDR1 SGHAT, CDR2 FQNNGV. The V and J ends lost 0 bases and 14 bases respectively, with 15 bases between them. Assay: immunoSEQ multiplex PCR; the TCRdb copy retains only in-frame clones and omits some. The table shows about 2 million clones, with 90% to 95% occurring only once. The TCR was taken from a man between 18 and 35 years old in good health. The V and J genes are TRBV11-2 and TRBJ2-3; tentatively, D is TRBD1 or TRBD2 (6 bases each). Material for sequencing was naive CD4+ T cells sorted from blood. Sample subset: CD45RA+ positively selected. The CDR3 DNA follows: TGTGCCAGCAGCTTAGAAGTCGGGGGCTCATCGTATTTT. This sequence encodes CASSLEVGGSSYF.